This TCR beta chain derives from a study of T cell responses to AZD1222 COVID-19 vaccine (dated by TCRdb to the early 2020s). With regard to the full study: AZD1222 recipients whose second dose came at about 4 weeks and those whose second dose came at about 12 weeks were combined into one group, since spike-specific TCR depth and breadth did not differ between the two schedules. A total of 230 to 250 trial participants underwent TCR sequencing, of whom roughly 210 had received two doses of AZD1222 and around 26 had received two doses of the MenACWY control vaccine. Enrollment into the trials was organized by age into subgroups of 18-55, 56-69 and 70-plus years, and those subgroups contained approximately 150, 30 and 60 TCR-sequenced participants, respectively.

Summary of the overall study and its limitations: Reportedly, almost half of the unique spike-specific TCRs recognized epitopes lying outside the regions that are mutated in the B.1.351 and B.1.1.7 variants. The whole spike protein was spanned by vaccine-associated CD4 TCRs, and dominant responses were seen in regions 160-218 and 743-854. Participants were mostly white British and included more females than males, and it was suggested by the authors that clonal diversity may have been underestimated. The 56-69-year group was small, and its depth increase did not reach significance, likely because of low power. Because no samples from the day 14 peak response were available, repertoires could be characterized only after the peak T cell response. Conclusions about previously exposed vaccinees are limited because only six or seven AZD1222 recipients were SARS-CoV-2 seropositive at baseline. After two AZD1222 doses, spike-specific TCR breadth and depth were significantly higher than at day 0 and than in MenACWY recipients.

The time point label, read with the paper, signifies: baseline before first vaccination. The vaccinee samples were drawn from two UK trials, COV001 and COV002, one of which was a single-blind randomized controlled phase 2/3 trial testing AZD1222 (ChAdOx1 nCoV-19) in healthy adults. For TCRbeta chain sequencing, PBMC samples were collected from trial participants at day 0 and at day 28 after the second dose. The CDR3 regions of human TCRbeta chains were analyzed by immunosequencing. Under the source paper's analysis protocol: Repertoire TCRs were matched against a reference library of SARS-CoV-2-specific TCRs generated with the MIRA antigen-specificity platform. Breadth was defined as the fraction of unique TCRs that were SARS-CoV-2-associated. Depth was defined as the fraction of total T cells that were SARS-CoV-2-associated. Using the MIRA data, every spike-specific TCR was mapped to the spike region that the TCR reacted to and assigned to either a CD4 or a CD8 class. Log10-transformed breadth and depth values were compared by one-way ANOVA with Sidak's multiple comparisons tests. Drawn from immuneACCESS, this table holds only the in-frame rearrangements with V and J called that TCRdb kept. Clones are partly lost; checked studies trace under half to an unresolved V gene and leave the rest unexplained. V and J calls and clone size are given by that table; D and trimming were obtained from the DNA. The sample yields over 100,000 clones; around 87% were counted once. Of the sample, roughly 3.6% is held by the ten largest clones.

Comment on this clone: It has no known antigen specificity. Within one base of it there is no much larger clone, and no base qualities were kept.

V ends up 4 bases short and J 0 bases short, with an unmatched junction base count of 7. Including cysteine and phenylalanine, the CDR3 has 16 amino acids. CDR3 DNA is the only sequence kept; it has 48 bases, read in frame from the first base. The germline V gene sets CDR1 to SGHRS and CDR2 to YFSETQ. Specimen: peripheral blood, collected on day 0 of AZD1222 vaccination. The chain links TRBV5-1 with TRBJ1-1, and TRBD1 aligns with 9 junction nucleotides. The clonotype was recovered from an adult in good health. The nucleotides are TGCGCCAGCAGCCCCGGGACAGGGAGCATGAACACTGAAGCTTTCTTT. Its amino acids are CASSPGTGSMNTEAFF.